This TCR beta chain was identified in a study of blood T cell repertoires in COVID-19 (TCRdb year 2020). Describing the broader study: Collaborator samples came from the United States, Italy and Spain and covered acute and convalescent phases of COVID-19. The dataset comprised deeply sampled blood TCRbeta repertoires from subjects exposed to, actively infected with, or recovered from COVID-19. The material from the prospective study consisted of cDNA or gDNA derived from T cells, B-cell-depleted T cells, or PBMCs. The samples were drawn from the first 160 participants of the ongoing ImmuneRACE study and from more than 1,000 subjects provided by 6 global collaborators. A freely available public database, intended as a resource for researchers studying the immune response to SARS-CoV-2, is where the repertoires were released. Sample metadata almost always included a de-identified subject ID, COVID-19 status, age in years and sex. Where available, HLA class I and class II types were taken from metadata supplied by the sample provider and were not determined by assay-based typing.

With respect to this clone: What this receptor recognizes is not known. It has no much larger one-base neighbor in the sample; base qualities were not kept.

TCRbeta CDR3 regions were amplified from genomic DNA using the immunoSEQ Assay, a bias-controlled multiplex PCR. The authors' pipeline ran thus. Within the assay, amplification of reference gene primers was used to estimate how many nucleated cells each sample contained. Sequence reads were collapsed and filtered to measure the absolute abundance of every unique TCRbeta CDR3 rearrangement. For each sample, productive Simpson clonality was calculated by taking the square root of Simpson's diversity index across productive rearrangements. TCRdb carries this immuneACCESS record with in-frame sequences only. Its versions omit some clonotypes, under half of them owing to an unresolved V gene in the studies checked, with the rest unexplained. That table furnishes V, J and clone size, whereas the DNA furnished D and trimming. The sample contains fewer than 250,000 clones, 80% to 90% of them found a single time. The ten largest make up approximately 8.1% of the sample.

Each collaborating institution followed its own protocols to collect whole blood in K2EDTA tubes. For TCRbeta analysis, collaborators shipped samples as frozen whole blood, isolated PBMCs, or DNA extracted from either of those sample types. A distance of 17 bases separates the germline ends of V and J, which lose 4 bases and 6 bases respectively. From the cysteine through the phenylalanine, the CDR3 covers 15 amino acids. Only the CDR3 DNA is retained, 45 bases long and in frame from the first base. According to the germline V gene, CDR1 reads SGHTS and CDR2 reads YDEGEE. What the study reported, not specific to this receptor: The quantity of clinical and demographic metadata differed by source and by participant and was supplied without curation.

The sequence came from a woman between 45 and 65 years old with active or convalescent COVID-19. Sample: peripheral blood. The chain was built from TRBV5-8 and TRBJ1-5; the D gene is perhaps TRBD1, from 6 matching bases. This receptor has the CDR3 CASSVGGTGFQPQHF. The DNA is TGTGCCAGCAGCGTTGGAGGTACAGGGTTTCAGCCCCAGCATTTT.